These 10 T cell receptor beta chains originate from one sample sequenced in a study of Ad26.COV2.S vaccination and SARS-CoV-2 variants. Data came from immunoSEQ multiplex PCR; TCRdb stores just in-frame clones and leaves some out. The sample lists 350,000 to 450,000 clones; approximately 84% were seen once. Treatment meaning: about 20 received Ad26.COV2.S at low or high dose, single or two shots; several received placebo; per-sample allocation not given. Day 63 after the first vaccine or placebo injection was the time point for sampling. This specimen consisted of peripheral blood, obtained in a trial of Ad26.COV2.S vaccine versus placebo. These receptors were collected from a person between 18 and 59 years old who received the Ad26.COV2.S COVID-19 vaccine or a placebo.

The chain recombines TRBV11-2 with TRBJ2-2, with D maybe TRBD1 (5 bases). V was clipped by 3 bases and J by 6 bases, with 11 bases between them. The CDR3 has 14 residues. The germline gives CDR1 SGHAT, CDR2 FQNNGV. The CDR3 DNA is TGTGCCAGCAGCTTCGGCAGGGTGGCCGGGGAGCTGTTTTTT. This codes for CASSFGRVAGELFF.

J is TRBJ2-5 and V is TRBV5-4; 8 bases are shared with TRBD2. Trimming removed 2 bases from V and 4 bases from J; junction bases left unmatched: 7. This CDR3 comprises 15 residues. Germline CDR1 SGHNT, CDR2 YYREEE (reference sequence). The CDR3 protein is CASSFLAGNVETQYF. As DNA, the CDR3 is TGTGCCAGCAGCTTCCTAGCGGGCAACGTAGAGACCCAGTACTTC. Using reference TRBV5-4 and TRBJ2-5 for the parts outside the CDR3, the full variable domain is ETGVTQSPTHLIKTRGQQVTLRCSSQSGHNTVSWYQQALGQGPQFIFQYYREEENGRGNFPPRFSGLQFPNYSSELNVNALELDDSALYLCASSFLAGNVETQYFGPGTRLLVL.

This chain uses TRBV7-2 with TRBJ1-5; tentatively, D is TRBD1 (5 bases). Germline values: CDR1 SGHTA, CDR2 FQGNSA. The CDR3 loop spans 14 amino acids. Trimming pared 5 bases from V and 3 bases from J, leaving 11 bases between. The CDR3 sequence: CASSIDGANQPQHF. The CDR3 DNA reads TGTGCCAGCAGCATTGACGGGGCCAATCAGCCCCAGCATTTT.

The chain uses TRBV18 and TRBJ2-5; maybe TRBD2 (5 bases). This CDR3 has 14 amino acids. Trimming cost V 0 bases and J 0 bases, with 5 bases left between them. Germline V gives CDR1 KGHSH, CDR2 LQKENI. For the CDR3, the DNA is TGTGCCAGCTCACCACCGGGAGACCAAGAGACCCAGTACTTC. It yields the protein CASSPPGDQETQYF. Using reference TRBV18 and TRBJ2-5 for the parts outside the CDR3, the full variable domain is NAGVMQNPRHLVRRRGQEARLRCSPMKGHSHVYWYRQLPEEGLKFMVYLQKENIIDESGMPKERFSAEFPKEGPSILRIQQVVRGDSAAYFCASSPPGDQETQYFGPGTRLLVL.

The chain links TRBV29-1 to TRBJ2-2, with 9 bases that match TRBD1. V gave up 6 bases and J gave up 3 bases; unmatched junction bases: 8. The CDR3 runs 15 residues. Germline CDR1 reads SQVTM; CDR2 reads ANQGSEA. The CDR3 DNA reads TGCAGCGTCGGGACAGGGATGGTGTACACCGGGGAGCTGTTTTTT. This gives the protein CSVGTGMVYTGELFF.

The chain joins TRBV27 to TRBJ1-3; D is undetermined. Germline V CDR1 and CDR2: MNHEY, SMNVEV (reference sequence). The CDR3 has 16 amino acids. V lost 3 bases and J 4 bases, leaving 16 bases between the germline ends. The chain's CDR3 is CASSLHRGLRGNTIYF. The CDR3 DNA sequence: TGTGCCAGCAGTTTGCACCGGGGTTTAAGAGGAAACACCATATATTTT.

The rearrangement joins TRBV5-1 to TRBJ2-5, with D perhaps matching TRBD2 (6 bases). The germline V gene has CDR1 SGHRS and CDR2 YFSETQ. This CDR3 has 15 residues. V gave up 0 bases and J gave up 5 bases, with 14 bases separating them. The CDR3 DNA reads TGCGCCAGCAGCTTGGTCGGGGGTCAGGGCGAGACCCAGTACTTC. Protein sequence: CASSLVGGQGETQYF.

This chain connects TRBV5-1 to TRBJ2-2; 7 nucleotides line up with TRBD2. V shed 1 base and J 3 bases; nucleotides not matched to a gene: 9. There are 17 residues in the CDR3. Germline CDR1 and CDR2: SGHRS and YFSETQ. The CDR3 spells CASSLPRGRGYTGELFF. The CDR3 nucleotides are TGCGCCAGCAGCTTGCCGCGGGGGAGAGGGTACACCGGGGAGCTGTTTTTT.

This sequence joins TRBV28 and TRBJ2-6; D remains unclear. The CDR3 extends over 13 amino acids. From germline, CDR1 is MDHEN and CDR2 SYDVKM. V was trimmed by 8 bases and J by 0 bases, leaving 5 bases between them. The CDR3 DNA sequence: TGTGCCAGCGTGTTCTCTGGGGCCAACGTCCTGACTTTC. Translation gives CASVFSGANVLTF.

This chain joins TRBV18 and TRBJ1-4, with D tentatively TRBD1 (6 bases). CDR1 KGHSH and CDR2 LQKENI come from the germline V gene. Trimming took off 6 bases at V and 11 bases at J, with 22 bases between the two ends. The CDR3 totals 15 residues. The CDR3 DNA reads TGTGCCAGCTCCCTGGATCCAGACACCGGGGGCAAACTGTTTTTT. This encodes CASSLDPDTGGKLFF.